The 11 T cell receptor beta chains presented below share a single source sample, sequenced in a study of blood T cell repertoires in COVID-19. Generated by immunoSEQ multiplex PCR, the TCRdb table keeps only in-frame clones and is missing some. This table has roughly 260,000 clones, under 85% appearing once. Input material: peripheral blood. The receptors were sampled from a woman in her thirties or forties with active or convalescent COVID-19.

The rearrangement links TRBV6-5 to TRBJ1-5, with D perhaps matching TRBD1 (6 bases). The CDR3 contains 15 residues. Germline assignment: CDR1 MNHEY and CDR2 SVGAGI. The V gene lost 7 bases and the J gene lost 0 bases, with 13 bases spanning the gap. The CDR3 DNA reads as TGTGCCAGCATATTACAGGGATCTAGCAATCAGCCCCAGCATTTT. Its translation: CASILQGSSNQPQHF.

The rearrangement links TRBV28 to TRBJ2-7, with 8 bases that match TRBD1. Germline lookup yields CDR1 MDHEN and CDR2 SYDVKM. CDR3 length: 13 residues. V trimming: 7 bases; J trimming: 5 bases; junction bases outside the gene matches: 7. CDR3 residues: CASTTGGLNEQYV. The CDR3 bases are TGTGCCAGCACCACAGGGGGATTAAACGAGCAGTACGTC.

This sequence joins TRBV28 and TRBJ2-7, with TRBD1 matching over 10 bases. The CDR3 loop spans 16 amino acids. Trimming cost V 5 bases and J 5 bases; bases outside gene matches: 12. Germline V gene sequence: CDR1 MDHEN, CDR2 SYDVKM. CDR3 sequence (DNA): TGTGCCAGCAGTCTATCCGACAGGGGGCGCGTCGACGAGCAGTACGTC. It encodes CASSLSDRGRVDEQYV.

The rearrangement links TRBV5-4 to TRBJ2-5; 14 nucleotides line up with TRBD2. Germline-derived CDR1 and CDR2 are SGHNT and YYREEE (reference sequence). This CDR3 region has 17 residues. With 3 bases clipped from V and 2 bases from J, the junction kept 6 bases outside the gene matches. CDR3 sequence (DNA): TGTGCCAGCAGCTCGGGACTAGCGGGGGCAAGGCAAGAGACCCAGTACTTC. This translates into CASSSGLAGARQETQYF.

As concerns this clone: Relative to the germline gene, one junction end is altered; a read error may explain this. The genes are TRBV6-6 and TRBJ1-5; TRBD1 aligns across 9 bases. CDR3 size: 15 residues. Germline CDR1 is MNHNY and CDR2 is SVGAGI (reference sequence). The CDR3 region is CASSGGGQGKVQSDF. The CDR3 DNA sequence: TGTGCCAGCAGTGGGGGGGGACAGGGTAAGGTACAGTCGGATTTT.

The rearrangement uses TRBV5-1 and TRBJ1-3; D is unresolved. Germline loops: CDR1 SGHRS, CDR2 YFSETQ. The germline V and J ends were trimmed by 3 bases and 0 bases, with 10 bases remaining between them. The CDR3 consists of 15 residues. CDR3 bases: TGCGCCAGCAGCTCTACCGGGATCTCTGGAAACACCATATATTTT. Its translation: CASSSTGISGNTIYF.

CDR3 protein: CASRGTGGNGYTF. The CDR3 nucleotides are TGCGCCAGCAGAGGGACAGGGGGCAATGGCTACACCTTC. This rearrangement joins TRBV5-1 to TRBJ1-2; 12 bases align to TRBD1. CDR3 length equals 13 residues. Per the germline V gene, CDR1 is SGHRS and CDR2 is YFSETQ. The J segment lost 6 bases and the V segment lost 5 bases, leaving 2 bases of the junction unmatched.

The gene calls are TRBV19 and TRBJ1-5; D perhaps matches TRBD1 (6 bases). Germline CDR1 and CDR2: LNHDA and SQIVND (reference sequence). This CDR3 spans 11 amino acids. The CDR3 DNA reads TGTGCGTCTGGACAGTTCCAGCCCCAGCATTTT. Translation: CASGQFQPQHF. Full variable domain (rest looked up from reference TRBV19 and TRBJ1-5): DGGITQSPKYLFRKEGQNVTLSCEQNLNHDAMYWYRQDPGQGLRLIYYSQIVNDFQKGDIAEGYSVSREKKESFPLTVTSAQKNPTAFYLCASGQFQPQHFGDGTRLSIL.

The chain employs TRBV5-1 and TRBJ2-3; possibly TRBD2 for D (5 bases). In germline, CDR1 is SGHRS, CDR2 YFSETQ. V lost 0 bases and J 2 bases, leaving 13 bases between the germline ends. The CDR3 spans 16 residues. In nucleotides, the CDR3 is TGCGCCAGCAGCTTGGCAGTCGGGATCACCACAGATACGCAGTATTTT. This gives the protein CASSLAVGITTDTQYF.

The rearrangement uses TRBV18 and TRBJ2-2; the D is unclear. The V and J ends lost 3 bases and 0 bases respectively, with 8 bases between them. Germline V CDR1 and CDR2: KGHSH, LQKENI. This CDR3 is built from 15 residues. The CDR3 bases are TGTGCCAGCTCACCTCTGGGCGCGAACACCGGGGAGCTGTTTTTT. Amino acids: CASSPLGANTGELFF.

V is TRBV10-1 and J is TRBJ1-4; TRBD1 might be the D (6 bases). V lost 8 bases, J lost 4 bases, and 11 bases lay in between. CDR1 and CDR2 (germline): WNHNN, SYGVQD (reference sequence). There are 13 residues in the CDR3. In DNA, the CDR3 is TGCGCCAGCCAGGGGAACAATAATGAAAAACTGTTTTTT. Protein sequence: CASQGNNNEKLFF.